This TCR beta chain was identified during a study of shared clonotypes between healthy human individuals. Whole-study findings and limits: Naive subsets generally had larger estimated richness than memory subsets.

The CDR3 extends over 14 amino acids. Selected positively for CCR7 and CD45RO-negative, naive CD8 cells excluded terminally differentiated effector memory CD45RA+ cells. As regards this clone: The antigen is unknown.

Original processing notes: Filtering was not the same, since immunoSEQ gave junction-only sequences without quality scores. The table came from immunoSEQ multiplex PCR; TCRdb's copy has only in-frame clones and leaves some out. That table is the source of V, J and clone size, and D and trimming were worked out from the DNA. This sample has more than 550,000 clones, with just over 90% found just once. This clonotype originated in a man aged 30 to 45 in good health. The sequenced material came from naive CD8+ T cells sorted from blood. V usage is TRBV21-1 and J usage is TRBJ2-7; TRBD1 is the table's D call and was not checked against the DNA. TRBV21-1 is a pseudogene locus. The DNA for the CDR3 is TGTGCCAGCAGCAAATCAAGACAGGGAGTTAAGCAGTACTTC. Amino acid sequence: CASSKSRQGVKQYF.